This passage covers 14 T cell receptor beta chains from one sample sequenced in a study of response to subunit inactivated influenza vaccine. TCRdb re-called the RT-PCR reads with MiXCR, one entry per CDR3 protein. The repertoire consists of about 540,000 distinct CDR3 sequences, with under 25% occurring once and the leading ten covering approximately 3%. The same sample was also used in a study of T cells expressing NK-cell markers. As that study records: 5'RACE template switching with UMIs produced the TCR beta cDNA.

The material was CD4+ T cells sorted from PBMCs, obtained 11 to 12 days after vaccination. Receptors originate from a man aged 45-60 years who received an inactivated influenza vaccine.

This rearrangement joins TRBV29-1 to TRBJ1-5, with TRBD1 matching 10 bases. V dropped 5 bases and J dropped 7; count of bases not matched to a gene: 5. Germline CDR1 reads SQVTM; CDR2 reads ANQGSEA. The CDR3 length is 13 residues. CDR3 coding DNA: TGCAGCGTTTCGACAGGGGGCGGACAGCCCCAGCATTTT. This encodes CSVSTGGGQPQHF.

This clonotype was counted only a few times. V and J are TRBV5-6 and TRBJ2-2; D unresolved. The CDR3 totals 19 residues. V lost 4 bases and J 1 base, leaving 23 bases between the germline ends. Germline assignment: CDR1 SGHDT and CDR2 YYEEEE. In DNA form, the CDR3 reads TGTGCCAGCAGCCGCCCCTGGACCGTTACTAATTTGAACACCGGGGAGCTGTTTTTT. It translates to CASSRPWTVTNLNTGELFF.

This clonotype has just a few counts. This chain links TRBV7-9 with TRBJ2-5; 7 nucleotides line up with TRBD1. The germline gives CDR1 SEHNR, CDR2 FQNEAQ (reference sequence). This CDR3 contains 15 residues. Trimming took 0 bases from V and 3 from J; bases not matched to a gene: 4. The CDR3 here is CASSLAGTAKETQYF. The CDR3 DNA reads TGTGCCAGCAGCTTAGCGGGGACAGCGAAAGAGACCCAGTACTTC. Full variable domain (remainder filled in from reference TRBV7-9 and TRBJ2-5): DTGVSQNPRHKITKRGQNVTFRCDPISEHNRLYWYRQTLGQGPEFLTYFQNEAQLEKSRLLSDRFSAERPKGSFSTLEIQRTEQGDSAMYLCASSLAGTAKETQYFGPGTRLLVL.

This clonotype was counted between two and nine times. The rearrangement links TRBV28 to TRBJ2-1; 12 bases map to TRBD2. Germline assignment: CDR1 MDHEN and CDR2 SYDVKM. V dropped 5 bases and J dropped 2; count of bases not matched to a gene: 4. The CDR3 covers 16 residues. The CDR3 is CASSTRLAGAYNEQFF. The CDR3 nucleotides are TGTGCCAGCAGTACCAGACTAGCGGGGGCCTACAATGAGCAGTTCTTC.

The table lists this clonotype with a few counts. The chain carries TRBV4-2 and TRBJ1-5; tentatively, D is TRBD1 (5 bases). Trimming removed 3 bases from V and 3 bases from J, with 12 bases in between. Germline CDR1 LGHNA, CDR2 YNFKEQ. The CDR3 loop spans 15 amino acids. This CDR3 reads CASSHAGPSNQPQHF. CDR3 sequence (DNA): TGTGCCAGCAGCCATGCGGGGCCCTCCAATCAGCCCCAGCATTTT.

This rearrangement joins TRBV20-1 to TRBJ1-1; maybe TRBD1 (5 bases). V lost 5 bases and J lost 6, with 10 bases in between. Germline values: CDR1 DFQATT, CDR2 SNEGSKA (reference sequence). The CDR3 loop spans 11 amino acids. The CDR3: CSAWDPPEAFF. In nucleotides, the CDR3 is TGCAGTGCTTGGGACCCCCCTGAAGCTTTCTTT.

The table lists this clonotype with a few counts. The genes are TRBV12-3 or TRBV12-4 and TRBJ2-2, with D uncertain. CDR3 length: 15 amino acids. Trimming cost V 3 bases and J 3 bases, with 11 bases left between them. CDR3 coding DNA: TGTGCCAGCAGTTTTCGGAGCGTAGACACCGGGGAGCTGTTTTTT. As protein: CASSFRSVDTGELFF.

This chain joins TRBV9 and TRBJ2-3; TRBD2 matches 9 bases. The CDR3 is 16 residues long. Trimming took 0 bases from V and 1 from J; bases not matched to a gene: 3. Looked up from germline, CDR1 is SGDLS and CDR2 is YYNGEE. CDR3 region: CASSVGVAGGTDTQYF. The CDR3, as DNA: TGTGCCAGCAGCGTAGGAGTAGCGGGGGGCACAGATACGCAGTATTTT. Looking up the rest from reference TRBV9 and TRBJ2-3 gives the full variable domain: DSGVTQTPKHLITATGQRVTLRCSPRSGDLSVYWYQQSLDQGLQFLIQYYNGEERAKGNILERFSAQQFPDLHSELNLSSLELGDSALYFCASSVGVAGGTDTQYFGPGTRLTVL.

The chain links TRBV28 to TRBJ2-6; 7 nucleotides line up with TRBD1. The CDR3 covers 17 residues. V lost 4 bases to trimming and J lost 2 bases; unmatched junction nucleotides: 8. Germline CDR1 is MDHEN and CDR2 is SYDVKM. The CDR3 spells CASSSHTGVPGANVLTF. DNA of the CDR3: TGTGCCAGCAGTTCCCACACAGGGGTCCCTGGGGCCAACGTCCTGACTTTC.

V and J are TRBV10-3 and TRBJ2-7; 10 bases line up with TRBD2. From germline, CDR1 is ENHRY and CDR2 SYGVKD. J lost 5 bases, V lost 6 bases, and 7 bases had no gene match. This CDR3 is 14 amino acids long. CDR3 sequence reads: CAIRPGLATDEQYF. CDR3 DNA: TGTGCCATCAGGCCGGGACTAGCGACCGACGAGCAGTACTTC.

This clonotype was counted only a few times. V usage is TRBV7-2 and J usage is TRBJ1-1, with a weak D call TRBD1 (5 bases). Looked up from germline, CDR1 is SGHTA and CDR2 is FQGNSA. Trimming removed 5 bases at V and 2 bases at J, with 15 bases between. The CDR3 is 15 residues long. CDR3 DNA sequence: TGTGCCAGCAGCCAACAGTGGACATCTAACACTGAAGCTTTCTTT. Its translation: CASSQQWTSNTEAFF.

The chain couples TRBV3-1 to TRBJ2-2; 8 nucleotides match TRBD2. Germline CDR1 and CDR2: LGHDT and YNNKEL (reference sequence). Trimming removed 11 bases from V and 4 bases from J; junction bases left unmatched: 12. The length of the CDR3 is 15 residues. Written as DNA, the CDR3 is TGTGCCTCCTGCCCGGGACTAGTTTCCACCGGGGAGCTGTTTTTT. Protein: CASCPGLVSTGELFF.

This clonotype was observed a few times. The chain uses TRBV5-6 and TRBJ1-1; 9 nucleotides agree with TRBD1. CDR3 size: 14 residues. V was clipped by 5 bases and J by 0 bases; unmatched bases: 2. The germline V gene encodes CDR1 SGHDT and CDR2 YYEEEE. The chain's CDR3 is CASSYRGLNTEAFF. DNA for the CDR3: TGTGCCAGCAGTTACAGGGGGCTGAACACTGAAGCTTTCTTT.

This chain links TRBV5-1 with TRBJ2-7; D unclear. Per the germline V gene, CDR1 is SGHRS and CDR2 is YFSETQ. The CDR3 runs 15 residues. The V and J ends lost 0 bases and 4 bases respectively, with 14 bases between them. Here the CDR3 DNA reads TGCGCCAGCAGCTTGGCCGAAGCGTTGGTTTACGAGCAGTACTTC. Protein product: CASSLAEALVYEQYF.